Presented here are 8 T cell receptor beta chains from one specimen sequenced in a study of cytomegalovirus exposure and HLA in healthy donors. The study ran its PCR with 60 Vbeta and 13 Jbeta primers. Measured with immunoSEQ multiplex PCR; TCRdb has only the in-frame clones, and not every one. The sample lists over 100,000 clones, roughly 68% occurring once. Sequencing was done on a sample of PBMCs. These receptors all come from a woman in her twenties or thirties in good health and CMV-seronegative.

This chain connects TRBV5-1 to TRBJ2-3, with D hard to call. The V end was cut by 4 bases, the J end by 3 bases, with 12 bases between. There are 14 residues in the CDR3. CDR1 is SGHRS and CDR2 is YFSETQ in the germline V gene. CDR3 DNA: TGCGCCAGCAGCCCCGAGGCCTATACAGATACGCAGTATTTT. Protein: CASSPEAYTDTQYF.

This clone came up a few times. Here the CDR3 DNA reads TGTGCCAGCAGTTACTCGAACAGCTACGAGCAGTACTTC. Its protein is CASSYSNSYEQYF. This chain connects TRBV6-6 to TRBJ2-7; D not certain. From germline, CDR1 is MNHNY and CDR2 SVGAGI (reference sequence). Trimming took 0 bases from V and 3 from J, leaving 6 bases between them. This CDR3 region has 13 residues.

The chain links TRBV7-6 to TRBJ1-1; D perhaps matches TRBD1 (6 bases). The CDR3 has 15 amino acids. CDR1 is SGHVS and CDR2 is FNYEAQ in the germline V gene. Trimming took off 0 bases at V and 3 bases at J, with 11 bases between the two ends. CDR3 amino acids: CASSLARRGHTEAFF. The CDR3 DNA sequence: TGTGCCAGCAGCTTAGCCCGCAGGGGTCACACTGAAGCTTTCTTT.

The sample holds a few counts of this clone. The chain has TRBV18 and TRBJ2-1; D call uncertain. V lost 0 bases to trimming and J lost 1 base, with 13 bases between them. CDR3 length: 17 amino acids. Germline assignment: CDR1 KGHSH and CDR2 LQKENI. CDR3 in amino acids: CASSPPILAGSYNEQFF. The CDR3 nucleotides read TGTGCCAGCTCACCACCGATCCTGGCAGGATCCTACAATGAGCAGTTCTTC. The complete variable domain, with remaining parts taken from reference TRBV18 and TRBJ2-1, reads NAGVMQNPRHLVRRRGQEARLRCSPMKGHSHVYWYRQLPEEGLKFMVYLQKENIIDESGMPKERFSAEFPKEGPSILRIQQVVRGDSAAYFCASSPPILAGSYNEQFFGPGTRLTVL.

V usage is TRBV6-4 and J usage is TRBJ2-3; D is possibly TRBD2 (5 bases). The germline V gene encodes CDR1 MRHNA and CDR2 SNTAGT. There are 14 residues in the CDR3. V was shortened by 2 bases and J by 5 bases, with 11 bases between the two germline ends. This CDR3 is CASSDGLAGDTQYF. Written as DNA, the CDR3 is TGTGCCAGCAGTGACGGCCTAGCAGGAGATACGCAGTATTTT.

The J gene is TRBJ1-1, the V gene TRBV6-1; 8 bases fit TRBD1. Germline CDR1 and CDR2: MNHNS and SASEGT. Trimming cost V 1 base and J 2 bases; bases outside gene matches: 3. The CDR3 extends over 15 amino acids. CDR3: CASSEGQGRNTEAFF. The CDR3 DNA reads TGTGCCAGCAGTGAAGGACAGGGGAGAAACACTGAAGCTTTCTTT.

The J gene is TRBJ2-1, the V gene TRBV7-9; no clear D gene. The CDR3 extends over 14 amino acids. Germline CDR1 SEHNR, CDR2 FQNEAQ (reference sequence). The ends were cut back, 0 bases at V and 3 bases at J, with 6 bases in the middle. In nucleotides, the CDR3 is TGTGCCAGCAGCTTAGCGGCAAACTACAATGAGCAGTTCTTC. Amino acids: CASSLAANYNEQFF.

The rearrangement links TRBV19 to TRBJ1-5; 9 nucleotides match TRBD1. This CDR3 contains 15 residues. Germline CDR1 reads LNHDA; CDR2 reads SQIVND (reference sequence). V dropped 4 bases and J dropped 6; count of bases not matched to a gene: 7. The DNA for the CDR3 is TGTGCCAGTAGTACGGACAGGGGCGATCGTCAGCCCCAGCATTTT. It yields the protein CASSTDRGDRQPQHF.